The rows below give T cell receptor beta chains drawn from one sample of a study of T cells after yellow fever vaccination. A single record per CDR3 protein comes from TCRdb applying MiXCR to the 5' RACE reads. This repertoire shows 450,000 to 650,000 distinct CDR3 sequences, just over 20% found once; its top ten account for around 17%. The sample here was PBMCs, taken approximately 20 days after the first yellow fever vaccination. These receptors all come from a man aged 18 to 29 who received the YFV17D yellow fever vaccine. Each CDR3 is given with its conserved first and last residue. D genes are given only for firm matches. For some rows the clone size is stated as once, few or many, or as a class when expanded; others skip it.

d_call	v_call	j_call	clone_size	cdr3_nt	cdr3_aa
NA	TRBV28	TRBJ1-6	few	TGTGCCAGCACTCCCCCGGGGGCCTCCTATAATTCACCCCTCCACTTT	CASTPPGASYNSPLHF
TRBD2	TRBV5-1	TRBJ2-3	many	TGCGCCAGCAGCTTACGACTAGCGGGGAGCACAGATACGCAGTATTTT	CASSLRLAGSTDTQYF
NA	TRBV7-2	TRBJ2-5	NA	TGTGCCAGCAGCCGGGGGTACCAAGAGACCCAGTACTTC	CASSRGYQETQYF
TRBD1	TRBV6-8	TRBJ2-1	NA	TGTGCCAGCTTAGGGGACAGGAACTACAATGAGCAGTTCTTC	CASLGDRNYNEQFF
TRBD1	TRBV29-1	TRBJ2-5	NA	TGCAGCGCGGATGGAATAGACAGGGTCCAAGAGACCCAGTACTTC	CSADGIDRVQETQYF
TRBD2	TRBV12-3/TRBV12-4	TRBJ2-6	few	TGTGCCAGCACCCCGGGTGGGAGGGTATTCTCCGGGGCCAACGTCCTGACTTTC	CASTPGGRVFSGANVLTF
NA	TRBV7-2	TRBJ2-4	NA	TGTGCCAGCAGTCCTCTTAGGACAGGCCGGGGACTAGCCAAAAACATTCAGTACTTC	CASSPLRTGRGLAKNIQYF
NA	TRBV18	TRBJ1-2	NA	TGTGCCAGCTCACCAGTCTCAGAGACCTATGGCTACACCTTC	CASSPVSETYGYTF
NA	TRBV10-3	TRBJ1-2	NA	TGTGCCATCAGTGAGTCCTGGGATGGCTACACCTTC	CAISESWDGYTF
TRBD1	TRBV7-9	TRBJ2-2	few	TGTGCCAGCAGCCCCCGACAGGGAAACAGGGAGCTGTTTTTT	CASSPRQGNRELFF
TRBD2	TRBV7-6	TRBJ2-1	few	TGTGCCAGCAGCGTCACTAGCGGACTCTCCTACAATGAGCAGTTCTTC	CASSVTSGLSYNEQFF
NA	TRBV4-1	TRBJ2-3	few	TGCGCCAGCAGCCCGAGGGGCCGAGGAGGGGACACAGATACGCAGTATTTT	CASSPRGRGGDTDTQYF
NA	TRBV5-1	TRBJ2-7	few	TGCGCCAGCAGCTTGCAGGGTGAGGGCTCCTACGAGCAGTACTTC	CASSLQGEGSYEQYF
TRBD1	TRBV18	TRBJ2-1	NA	TGTGCCAGCTCCCAAACGACAGGGAACAATGAGCAGTTCTTC	CASSQTTGNNEQFF
NA	TRBV10-3	TRBJ1-1	few	TGTGCCTTGTCTGGGGGGGCGAACACTGAAGCTTTCTTT	CALSGGANTEAFF
NA	TRBV3-1	TRBJ2-3	few	TGTGCCAGCAGCCCACAGGGACCCCGGGACAGCACAGATACGCAGTATTTT	CASSPQGPRDSTDTQYF
TRBD1	TRBV7-9	TRBJ2-6	NA	TGTGCCAGCAGCTCGAGGGGGCATAATGCCAACGTCCTGACTTTC	CASSSRGHNANVLTF
NA	TRBV5-1	TRBJ1-6	many	TGCGCCAGCAGCTTGGGCAGTTCACCCCTCCACTTT	CASSLGSSPLHF
NA	TRBV5-5	TRBJ1-1	few	TGTGCCAGCAGCTCCGTCAGCTCTGAAGCTTTCTTT	CASSSVSSEAFF
TRBD1	TRBV3-1	TRBJ2-1	NA	TGTGCCAGCAGCCAAAACGGACAGGGGCAGTTCTTC	CASSQNGQGQFF
TRBD2	TRBV6-2/TRBV6-3	TRBJ2-3	NA	TGTGCCAGCAGACCCTTCCGGACTAGCGGGGGGAGCACAGATACGCAGTATTTT	CASRPFRTSGGSTDTQYF
TRBD1	TRBV11-2	TRBJ2-1	NA	TGTGCCAGCAGCTTAGTGGGGACAGGGGCCCCCAATGAGCAGTTCTTC	CASSLVGTGAPNEQFF
TRBD1	TRBV7-9	TRBJ2-6	many	TGTGCCAGCAGCCGACCTGACAGGGCCTCTGGGGCCAACGTCCTGACTTTC	CASSRPDRASGANVLTF